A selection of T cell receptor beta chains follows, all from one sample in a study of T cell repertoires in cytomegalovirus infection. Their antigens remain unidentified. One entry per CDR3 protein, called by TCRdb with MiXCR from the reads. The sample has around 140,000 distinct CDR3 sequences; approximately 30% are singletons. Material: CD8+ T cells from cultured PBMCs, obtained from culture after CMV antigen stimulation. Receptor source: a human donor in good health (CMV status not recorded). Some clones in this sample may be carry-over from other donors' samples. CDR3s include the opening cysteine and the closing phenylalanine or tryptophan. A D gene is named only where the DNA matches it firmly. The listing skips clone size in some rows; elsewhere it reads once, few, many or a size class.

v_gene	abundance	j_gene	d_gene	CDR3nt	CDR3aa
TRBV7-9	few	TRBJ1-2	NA	TGTGCCAGCAGCTTAGCCGGCAAAAACTATGGCTACACCTTC	CASSLAGKNYGYTF
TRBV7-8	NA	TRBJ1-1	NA	TGTGCCAGCAGCTCAACTCTGACGGACACTGAAGCTTTCTTT	CASSSTLTDTEAFF
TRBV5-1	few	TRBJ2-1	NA	TGCGCCAGCAGCTTGGCCTTAGACAGCTACAATGAGCAGTTCTTC	CASSLALDSYNEQFF
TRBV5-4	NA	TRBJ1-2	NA	TGTGCCAGCAGCTTGGGTGAGCAGGCTTATGGCTACACCTTC	CASSLGEQAYGYTF
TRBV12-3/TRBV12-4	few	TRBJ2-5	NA	TGTGCCAGCAGTTTTAGTGGAATGGAGACCCAGTACTTC	CASSFSGMETQYF
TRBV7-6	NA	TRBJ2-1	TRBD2	TGTGCCAGCAGCTTAGAGAATGCGGGGGGTTATGAGCAGTTCTTC	CASSLENAGGYEQFF
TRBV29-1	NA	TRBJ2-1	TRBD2	TGCAGCGTTGAAGATCGGGGGGGCGCCTACAATGAGCAGTTCTTC	CSVEDRGGAYNEQFF
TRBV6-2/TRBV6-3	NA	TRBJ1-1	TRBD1	TGTGCCAGCAGTGGGACAGGGGGGAACACTGAAGCTTTCTTT	CASSGTGGNTEAFF
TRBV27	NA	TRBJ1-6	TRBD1	TGTGCCAGCGGACAGGTTTACCAGTATTCACCCCTCCACTTT	CASGQVYQYSPLHF
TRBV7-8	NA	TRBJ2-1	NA	TGTGCCAGCAGCTTAGGCCCCCCCAGGGCATTTTACAATGAGCAGTTCTTC	CASSLGPPRAFYNEQFF
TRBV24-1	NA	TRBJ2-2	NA	TGTGCCACCAGTGATCCAAAGGATCGCACCGGGGAGCTGTTTTTT	CATSDPKDRTGELFF
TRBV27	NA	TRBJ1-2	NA	TGTGCCAGCGGGACGGGGGGCTCGGACTATGGCTACACCTTC	CASGTGGSDYGYTF
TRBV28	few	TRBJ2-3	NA	TGTGCCAGCAGTTTCTTGTCGGGGGTCCCACAAGATACGCAGTATTTT	CASSFLSGVPQDTQYF
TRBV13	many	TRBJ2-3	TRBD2	TGTGCCAGCAGCCACGGGACTAGCGGGGGTGAAACGCAGTATTTT	CASSHGTSGGETQYF